A selection of T cell receptor beta chains follows, all from one sample in a study of blood T cell repertoires in COVID-19. Sequenced by immunoSEQ multiplex PCR; TCRdb stores in-frame clones only, minus some. The table has about 250,000 clones, 70% to 90% seen once. The source material was peripheral blood. These receptors were collected from a woman between 35 and 50 years old who had recovered from COVID-19. The CDR3 runs from the conserved cysteine through the conserved F or W.

j_gene: TRBJ1-4; v_gene: TRBV11-2; CDR3aa: CASSRDRGNEKLFF
j_gene: TRBJ1-6; v_gene: TRBV30; CDR3aa: CAWSVRWTGTGVILNSPLHF
j_gene: TRBJ1-6; v_gene: TRBV2; CDR3aa: CASSDRLGRSNSPLHF
j_gene: TRBJ1-5; v_gene: TRBV6-6; CDR3aa: CASREWADQPQHF
j_gene: TRBJ2-2; v_gene: TRBV4-1; CDR3aa: CASSQQERVNTGELFF
j_gene: TRBJ1-1; v_gene: TRBV27; CDR3aa: CASSDRQGPLNTEAFF
j_gene: TRBJ1-1; v_gene: TRBV30; CDR3aa: CAWSGRGVRGTEAFF
j_gene: TRBJ1-2; v_gene: TRBV25-1; CDR3aa: CASSETNLGDNYGYTF
j_gene: TRBJ1-2; v_gene: TRBV6-5; CDR3aa: CASRRDYDGYTF
j_gene: TRBJ1-1; v_gene: TRBV19; CDR3aa: CASSPYRGSLTEAFF
j_gene: TRBJ1-6; v_gene: TRBV7-8; CDR3aa: CASSLTFGGGNSPLHF
j_gene: TRBJ2-1; v_gene: TRBV11-2; CDR3aa: CASSSDREGNEQFF
j_gene: TRBJ1-3; v_gene: TRBV5-4; CDR3aa: CASSLGAGGSGNTIYF
j_gene: TRBJ2-7; v_gene: TRBV5-4; CDR3aa: CASSRSGGLASYEQYF
j_gene: TRBJ1-5; v_gene: TRBV28; CDR3aa: CASSLRGQPQHF
j_gene: TRBJ2-1; v_gene: TRBV10-3; CDR3aa: CAISESNRLAGGNEQFF
j_gene: TRBJ2-5; v_gene: TRBV6-5; CDR3aa: CASSYIGQGRQETQYF
j_gene: TRBJ2-7; v_gene: TRBV19; CDR3aa: CASSVPGTAYEQYF
j_gene: TRBJ2-5; v_gene: TRBV3-1/TRBV3-2; CDR3aa: CASSQRGSGETQYF
j_gene: TRBJ2-1; v_gene: TRBV19; CDR3aa: CASSLGQSLYNEQFF
j_gene: TRBJ2-3; v_gene: TRBV4-3; CDR3aa: CASSRAGTGFLDTQYF
j_gene: TRBJ1-3; v_gene: TRBV2; CDR3aa: CASSPGQGGNTIYF
j_gene: TRBJ2-1; v_gene: TRBV6-1; CDR3aa: CASSEGRERDEQFF
j_gene: TRBJ2-7; v_gene: TRBV24-1; CDR3aa: CATRDRVCEQYF
j_gene: TRBJ2-1; v_gene: TRBV7-2; CDR3aa: CASSPQREAYNEQFF
j_gene: TRBJ2-3; v_gene: TRBV2; CDR3aa: CASSAGLAGPTDTQYF
j_gene: TRBJ1-2; v_gene: TRBV12-3/TRBV12-4; CDR3aa: CASSFTGGGYTF
j_gene: TRBJ1-4; v_gene: TRBV4-1; CDR3aa: CASSQIDMGLRIEKLFF
j_gene: TRBJ1-1; v_gene: TRBV30; CDR3aa: CAWRYRENTEAFF
j_gene: TRBJ2-3; v_gene: TRBV9; CDR3aa: CASSRLGREWYF
j_gene: TRBJ1-5; v_gene: TRBV5-6; CDR3aa: CASSLAEGEDQPQHF
j_gene: TRBJ2-7; v_gene: TRBV7-3; CDR3aa: CASSPRGGGYEQYF
j_gene: TRBJ1-1; v_gene: TRBV7-8; CDR3aa: CASRGGPEAFF
j_gene: TRBJ1-4; v_gene: TRBV7-4; CDR3aa: CASSFLPPRQATNEKLFF
j_gene: TRBJ2-2; v_gene: TRBV9; CDR3aa: CASSTTGNTGELFF
j_gene: TRBJ2-6; v_gene: TRBV6-2/TRBV6-3; CDR3aa: CASSYRGSGANVLTF
j_gene: TRBJ1-2; v_gene: TRBV6-2/TRBV6-3; CDR3aa: CASSTTGVQGYGYTF
j_gene: TRBJ2-3; v_gene: TRBV4-1; CDR3aa: CASSPRGSGGATGTDTQYF
j_gene: TRBJ2-2; v_gene: TRBV5-6; CDR3aa: CASSLGTQGPGELFF
j_gene: TRBJ2-6; v_gene: TRBV7-9; CDR3aa: CASSLVTSGTSGANVLTF
j_gene: TRBJ2-5; v_gene: TRBV7-9; CDR3aa: CASSFGQGQETQYF
j_gene: TRBJ2-2; v_gene: TRBV5-1; CDR3aa: CASSAGTSSTGELFF
j_gene: TRBJ2-3; v_gene: TRBV7-8; CDR3aa: CASSRDSIGGRFTDTQYF
j_gene: TRBJ2-2; v_gene: TRBV9; CDR3aa: CASSVPGGSGELFF